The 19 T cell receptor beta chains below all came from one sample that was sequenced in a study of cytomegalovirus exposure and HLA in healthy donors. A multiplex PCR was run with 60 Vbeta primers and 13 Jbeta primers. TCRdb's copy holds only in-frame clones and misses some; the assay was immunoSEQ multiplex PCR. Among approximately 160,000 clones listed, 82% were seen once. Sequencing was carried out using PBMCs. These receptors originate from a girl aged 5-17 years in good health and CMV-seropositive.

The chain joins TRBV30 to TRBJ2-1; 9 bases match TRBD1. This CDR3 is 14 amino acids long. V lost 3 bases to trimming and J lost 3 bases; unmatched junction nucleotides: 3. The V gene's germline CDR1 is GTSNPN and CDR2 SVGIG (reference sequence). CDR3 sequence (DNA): TGTGCCTGGAGACAGGGGGCGTTCTACAATGAGCAGTTCTTC. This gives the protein CAWRQGAFYNEQFF.

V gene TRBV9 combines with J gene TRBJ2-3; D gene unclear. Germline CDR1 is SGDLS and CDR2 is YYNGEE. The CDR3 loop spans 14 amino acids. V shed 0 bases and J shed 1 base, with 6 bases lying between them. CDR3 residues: CASSVERGTDTQYF. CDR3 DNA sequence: TGTGCCAGCAGCGTAGAACGGGGCACAGATACGCAGTATTTT.

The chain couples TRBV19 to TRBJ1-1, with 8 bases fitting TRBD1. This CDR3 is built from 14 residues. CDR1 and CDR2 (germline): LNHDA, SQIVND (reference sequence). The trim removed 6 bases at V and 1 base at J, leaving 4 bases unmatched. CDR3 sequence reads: CASSQGARNTEAFF. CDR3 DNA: TGTGCCAGTAGCCAGGGGGCAAGGAACACTGAAGCTTTCTTT.

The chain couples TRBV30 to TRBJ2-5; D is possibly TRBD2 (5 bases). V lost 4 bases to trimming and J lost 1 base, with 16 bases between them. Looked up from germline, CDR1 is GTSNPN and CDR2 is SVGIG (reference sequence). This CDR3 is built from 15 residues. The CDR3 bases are TGTGCCTGGACCCGCTGGCGCGGACTCCAAGAGACCCAGTACTTC. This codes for CAWTRWRGLQETQYF. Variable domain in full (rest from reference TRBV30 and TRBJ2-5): SQTIHQWPATLVQPVGSPLSLECTVEGTSNPNLYWYRQAAGRGLQLLFYSVGIGQISSEVPQNLSASRPQDRQFILSSKKLLLSDSGFYLCAWTRWRGLQETQYFGPGTRLLVL.

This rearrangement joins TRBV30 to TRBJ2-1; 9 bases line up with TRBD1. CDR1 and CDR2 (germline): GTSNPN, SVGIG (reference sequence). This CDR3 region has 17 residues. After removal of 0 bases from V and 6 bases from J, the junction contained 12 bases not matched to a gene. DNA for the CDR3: TGTGCCTGGAGTGTACACCTTGGGACAGGGAATATCAATGAGCAGTTCTTC. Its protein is CAWSVHLGTGNINEQFF. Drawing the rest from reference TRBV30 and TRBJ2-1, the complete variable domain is SQTIHQWPATLVQPVGSPLSLECTVEGTSNPNLYWYRQAAGRGLQLLFYSVGIGQISSEVPQNLSASRPQDRQFILSSKKLLLSDSGFYLCAWSVHLGTGNINEQFFGPGTRLTVL.

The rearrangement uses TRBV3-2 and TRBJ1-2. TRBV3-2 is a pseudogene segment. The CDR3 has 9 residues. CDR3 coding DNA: TGTGCCAGCATAGCCGGCTACACCTTC. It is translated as CASIAGYTF.

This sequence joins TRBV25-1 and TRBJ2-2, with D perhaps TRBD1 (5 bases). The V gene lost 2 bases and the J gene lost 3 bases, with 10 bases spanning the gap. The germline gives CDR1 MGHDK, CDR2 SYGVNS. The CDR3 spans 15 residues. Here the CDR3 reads CASSERQWDTGELFF. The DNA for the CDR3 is TGTGCCAGCAGTGAACGACAGTGGGACACCGGGGAGCTGTTTTTT.

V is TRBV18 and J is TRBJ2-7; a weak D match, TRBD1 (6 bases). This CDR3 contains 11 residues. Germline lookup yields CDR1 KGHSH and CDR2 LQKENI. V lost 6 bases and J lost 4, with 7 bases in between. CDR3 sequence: CASSGQYEQYF. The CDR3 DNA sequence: TGTGCCAGCTCCGGACAGTACGAGCAGTACTTC.

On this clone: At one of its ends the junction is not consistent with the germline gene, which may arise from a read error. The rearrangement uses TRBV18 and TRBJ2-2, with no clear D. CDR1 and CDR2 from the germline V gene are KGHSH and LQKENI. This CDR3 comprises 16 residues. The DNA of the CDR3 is TGTGCCAGCTCACCTCAGTGGGCACAGAACACCGGAGAGCTGTTTTTT. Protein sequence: CASSPQWAQNTGELFF.

CDR3 loop: CASSLDRVANYGYTF. The CDR3 DNA follows: TGTGCCAGCAGCCTGGACAGGGTAGCTAACTATGGCTACACCTTC. The V call is TRBV9, the J call TRBJ1-2; the match to TRBD1 covers 8 bases. The V gene end was trimmed by 4 bases and the J gene end by 0 bases; junction bases not matched to a gene: 5. The germline gives CDR1 SGDLS, CDR2 YYNGEE. The CDR3 consists of 15 residues.

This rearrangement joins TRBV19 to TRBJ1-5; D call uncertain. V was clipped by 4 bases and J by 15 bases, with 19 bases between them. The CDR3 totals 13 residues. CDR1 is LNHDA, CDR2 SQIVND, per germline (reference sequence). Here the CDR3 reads CASSSEEGRPRHF. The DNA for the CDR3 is TGTGCCAGTAGTAGCGAGGAGGGCAGGCCTAGGCATTTT.

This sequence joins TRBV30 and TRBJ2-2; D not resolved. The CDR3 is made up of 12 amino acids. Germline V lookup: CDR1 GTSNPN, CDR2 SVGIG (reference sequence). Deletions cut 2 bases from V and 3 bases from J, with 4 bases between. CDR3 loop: CAWSLDTGELFF. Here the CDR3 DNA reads TGTGCCTGGAGTCTAGACACCGGGGAGCTGTTTTTT.

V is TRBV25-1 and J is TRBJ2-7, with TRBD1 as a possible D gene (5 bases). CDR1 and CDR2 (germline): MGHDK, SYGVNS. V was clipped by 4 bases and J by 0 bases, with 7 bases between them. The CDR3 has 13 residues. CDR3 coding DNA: TGTGCCAGCAGTGGGACAACCTCCTACGAGCAGTACTTC. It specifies CASSGTTSYEQYF.

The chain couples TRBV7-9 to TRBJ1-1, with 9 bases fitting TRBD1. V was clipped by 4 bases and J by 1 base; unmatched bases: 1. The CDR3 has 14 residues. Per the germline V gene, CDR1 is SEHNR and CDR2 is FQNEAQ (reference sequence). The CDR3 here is CASSWGQGNTEAFF. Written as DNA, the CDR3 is TGTGCCAGCAGCTGGGGACAGGGGAACACTGAAGCTTTCTTT.

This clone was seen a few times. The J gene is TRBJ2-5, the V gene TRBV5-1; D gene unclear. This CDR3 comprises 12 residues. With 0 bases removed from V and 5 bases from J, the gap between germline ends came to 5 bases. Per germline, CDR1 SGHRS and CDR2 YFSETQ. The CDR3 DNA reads TGCGCCAGCAGCTTGGTCGGGGAGACCCAGTACTTC. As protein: CASSLVGETQYF.

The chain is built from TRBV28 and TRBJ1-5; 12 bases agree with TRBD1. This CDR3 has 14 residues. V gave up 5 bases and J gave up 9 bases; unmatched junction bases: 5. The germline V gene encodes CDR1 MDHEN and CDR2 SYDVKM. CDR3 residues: CASSTGTGGRPQHF. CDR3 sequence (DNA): TGTGCCAGCAGTACAGGGACAGGGGGCCGGCCCCAGCATTTT. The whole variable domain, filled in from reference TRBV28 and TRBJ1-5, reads DVKVTQSSRYLVKRTGEKVFLECVQDMDHENMFWYRQDPGLGLRLIYFSYDVKMKEKGDIPEGYSVSREKKERFSLILESASTNQTSMYLCASSTGTGGRPQHFGDGTRLSIL.

The CDR3 is CASSGPDRGGFF. The CDR3 DNA is TGTGCCAGCAGCGGCCCGGACAGGGGGGGTTTCTTT. The chain recombines TRBV5-6 with TRBJ1-1; 10 bases agree with TRBD1. The junction had 7 bases not matched to a gene; V was cut back by 4 bases and J by 13 bases. In germline, CDR1 is SGHDT, CDR2 YYEEEE. The CDR3 runs 12 residues.

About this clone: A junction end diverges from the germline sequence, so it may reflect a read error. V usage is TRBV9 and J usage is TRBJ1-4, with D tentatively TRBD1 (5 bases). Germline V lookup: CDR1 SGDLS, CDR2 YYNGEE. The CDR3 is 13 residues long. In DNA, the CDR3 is TGTGCCAGCAGCGGTGGGACTAGTGAAAAACTGTTTTTT. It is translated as CASSGGTSEKLFF.

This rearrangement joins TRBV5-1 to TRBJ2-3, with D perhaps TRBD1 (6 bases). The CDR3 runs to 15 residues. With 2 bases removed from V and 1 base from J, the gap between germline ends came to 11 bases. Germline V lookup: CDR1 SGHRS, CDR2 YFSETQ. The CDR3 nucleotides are TGCGCCAGCAGCTTTGAACAGGGCCGCACAGATACGCAGTATTTT. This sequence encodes CASSFEQGRTDTQYF. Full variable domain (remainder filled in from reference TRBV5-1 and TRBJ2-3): KAGVTQTPRYLIKTRGQQVTLSCSPISGHRSVSWYQQTPGQGLQFLFEYFSETQRNKGNFPGRFSGRQFSNSRSEMNVSTLELGDSALYLCASSFEQGRTDTQYFGPGTRLTVL.